This T cell receptor (beta chain) is drawn from a study of cytomegalovirus exposure and HLA in healthy donors. General study findings and limits: A later analysis reportedly identified an Asian-associated ancestry cluster as carrying fewer N-insertions than the roughly 670-donor mean. A later analysis showed that HLA-associated TCR beta chains had undergone more clonal expansion than equally common others.

About this clone: What it binds is unknown.

With 60 Vbeta and 13 Jbeta primers, the PCR was carried out. Per the authors' pipeline: An analysis performed later counted roughly 80 million unique TCR beta chains (roughly 11 million of them shared). Measured with immunoSEQ multiplex PCR; TCRdb has only the in-frame clones, and not every one. V and J calls and clone size are as listed in that table; D and trimming were resolved from the DNA. The repertoire holds around 190,000 clones, with 65% to 85% as singletons. V gave up 4 bases and J gave up 6 bases, with 22 bases separating them. Germline assignment: CDR1 SGDLS and CDR2 YYNGEE. The CDR3 has 17 residues. Unrecorded immune exposure was likely among donors, who were nominally healthy when sampled.

The chain combines TRBV9 with TRBJ2-2; D may be TRBD2 (6 bases). The specimen was PBMCs. The sequence derives from a man between 60 and 75 years old in good health and CMV-seronegative. The CDR3 is CASSRREFRPKAGELFF. For the CDR3, the DNA is TGTGCCAGCAGCCGACGGGAGTTCCGTCCTAAGGCCGGGGAGCTGTTTTTT.